The present T cell receptor beta chain was sequenced within a study of long-term antiretroviral therapy in people with HIV. immunoSEQ v3.0 was run at survey level. The protocol was immunoSEQ multiplex PCR, while the TCRdb copy is restricted to in-frame clones and leaves out a portion. The sample lists tens of thousands of clones; about three quarters were seen once. V was pared by 0 bases and J by 2 bases, with 11 bases between. Germline CDR1 and CDR2: GTSNPN and SVGIG (reference sequence). This CDR3 comprises 15 residues. The rearrangement uses TRBV30 and TRBJ1-5, with D perhaps TRBD1 (5 bases). This clonotype was obtained from a woman aged 45-65 years with HIV. Specimen: unsorted PBMCs, collected 3.1 years after starting antiretroviral therapy. This chain's CDR3 is CAWSVGGNGNQPQHF. The CDR3 DNA sequence: TGTGCCTGGAGTGTCGGGGGTAATGGCAATCAGCCCCAGCATTTT.